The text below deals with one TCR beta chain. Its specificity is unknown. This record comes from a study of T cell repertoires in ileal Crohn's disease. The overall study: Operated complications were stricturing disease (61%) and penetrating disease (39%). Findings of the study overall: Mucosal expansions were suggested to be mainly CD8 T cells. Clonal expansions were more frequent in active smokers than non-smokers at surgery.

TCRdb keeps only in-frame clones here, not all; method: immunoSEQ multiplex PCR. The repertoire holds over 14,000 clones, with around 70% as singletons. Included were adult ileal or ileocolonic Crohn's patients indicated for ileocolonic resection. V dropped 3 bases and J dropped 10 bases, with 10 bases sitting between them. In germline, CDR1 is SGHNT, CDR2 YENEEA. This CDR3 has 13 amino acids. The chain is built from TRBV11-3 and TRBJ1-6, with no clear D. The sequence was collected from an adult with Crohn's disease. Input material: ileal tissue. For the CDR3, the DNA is TGTGCCAGCAGCTTTCAAGCAGGATCACCCCTCCACTTT. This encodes CASSFQAGSPLHF.